This T cell receptor beta chain was obtained from a study of T cells in Graves' hyperthyroidism and ophthalmopathy. Background on the study: Peripheral blood was acquired at first diagnosis, ahead of any therapy whatsoever.

The investigators amplified TCR beta CDR3 regions from RNA transcripts. HTBI primers were employed in a first-round RT-PCR of the TCR CDR3. TCRdb reanalysed the multiplex PCR reads using MiXCR and keeps one entry per CDR3 protein. The table has 650,000 to 850,000 distinct CDR3 sequences, roughly a sixth seen once. Note on this clonotype: Its antigen is still unknown.

General study findings and limits: The model predicted ophthalmopathy a median around six months before onset.

Germline loops: CDR1 ENHRY, CDR2 SYGVKD. The CDR3 sequence is 15 residues long. With 6 bases clipped from V and 4 bases from J, the junction kept 6 bases outside the gene matches. This sequence joins TRBV10-3 and TRBJ2-5; 12 nucleotides match TRBD2. This TCR derives from a woman aged 50 to 65 with Graves' hyperthyroidism that later progressed to Graves' ophthalmopathy. Material: blood. The CDR3 is CAIRTGLAGIETQYF. CDR3 DNA sequence: TGTGCCATCAGAACCGGACTAGCGGGGATAGAGACCCAGTACTTC.